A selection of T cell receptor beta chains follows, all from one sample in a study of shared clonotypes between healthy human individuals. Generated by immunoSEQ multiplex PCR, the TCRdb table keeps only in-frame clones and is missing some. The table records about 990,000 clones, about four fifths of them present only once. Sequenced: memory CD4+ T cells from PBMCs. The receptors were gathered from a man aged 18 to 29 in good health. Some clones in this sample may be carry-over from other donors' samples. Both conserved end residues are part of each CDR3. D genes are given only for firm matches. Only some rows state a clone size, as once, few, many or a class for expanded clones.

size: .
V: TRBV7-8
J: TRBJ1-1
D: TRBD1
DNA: TGTGCCAGCAACTTACGGACAGGGGGCTTGGGCACTGAAGCTTTCTTT
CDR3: CASNLRTGGLGTEAFF

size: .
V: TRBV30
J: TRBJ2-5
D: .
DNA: TGTGCCTGGAGTCTAGGGGAAGAGACCCAGTACTTC
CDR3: CAWSLGEETQYF

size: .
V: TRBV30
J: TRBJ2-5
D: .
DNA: TGTGCCTGTACACAGGGTACGCAAGAGACCCAGTACTTC
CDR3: CACTQGTQETQYF

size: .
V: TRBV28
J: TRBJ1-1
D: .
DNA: TGTGCCAGCAGTCCTCCCTCTCAGGGAGCCCCCAAAGCTTTCTTT
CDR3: CASSPPSQGAPKAFF

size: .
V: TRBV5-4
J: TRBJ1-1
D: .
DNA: TGTGCCAGCAGCCTGAGTACAGGGCCCGAAGCTTTCTTT
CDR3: CASSLSTGPEAFF

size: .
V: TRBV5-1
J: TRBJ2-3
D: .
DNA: TGCGCCAGCAGCTTGTCTTCCCTGAGGCAAGATACGCAGTATTTT
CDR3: CASSLSSLRQDTQYF

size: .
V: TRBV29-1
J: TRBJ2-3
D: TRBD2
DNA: TGCAGCGTCGGCACTAGCGGGAGAACAGATACGCAGTATTTT
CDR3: CSVGTSGRTDTQYF

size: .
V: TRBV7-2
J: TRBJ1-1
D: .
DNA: TGTGCCAGCAGCTTCTTCATGAACACTGAAGCTTTCTTT
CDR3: CASSFFMNTEAFF

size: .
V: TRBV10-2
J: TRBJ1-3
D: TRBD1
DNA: TGCGCCAGTAAGACAGGGACTGGAAACACCATATATTTT
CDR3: CASKTGTGNTIYF

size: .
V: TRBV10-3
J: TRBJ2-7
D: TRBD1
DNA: TGTGCCATCAGTCAGGACAGGGTCGGATACGAGCAGTACTTC
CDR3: CAISQDRVGYEQYF

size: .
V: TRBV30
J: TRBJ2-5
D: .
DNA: TGTGCCTGGAGTGGATCCTCCCGGGAGACCCAGTACTTC
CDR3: CAWSGSSRETQYF

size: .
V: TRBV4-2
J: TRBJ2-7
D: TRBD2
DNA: TGTGCCAGCAGCCAGAGGGCGGGAGATTACGCGGAGCAGTACTTC
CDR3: CASSQRAGDYAEQYF

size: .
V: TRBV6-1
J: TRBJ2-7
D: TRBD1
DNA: TGTGCCAGCCAGGACCGGGGACAGCACTACGAGCAGTACTTC
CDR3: CASQDRGQHYEQYF

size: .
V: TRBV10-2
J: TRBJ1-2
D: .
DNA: TGCGCCAGCAGTCGGGGGGTAGGATATGGCTACACCTTC
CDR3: CASSRGVGYGYTF

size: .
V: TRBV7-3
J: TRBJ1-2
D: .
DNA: TGTGCCAGCAGCCCAGAGACAGGAGGCTACTATGGCTACACCTTC
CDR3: CASSPETGGYYGYTF

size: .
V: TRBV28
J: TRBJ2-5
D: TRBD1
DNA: TGTGCCAGCAGTGCCGGGACAGGGGGCCAGACGGGCCAGTACTTC
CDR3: CASSAGTGGQTGQYF

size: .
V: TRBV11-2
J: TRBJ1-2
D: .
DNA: TGTGCCAGCAGCTTATACCAAACGACAGCTAACTATGGCTACACCTTC
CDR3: CASSLYQTTANYGYTF

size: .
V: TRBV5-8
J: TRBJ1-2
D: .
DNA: TGTGCCAGCAGCCCCCTCAGGACCGGGGTGTTCGGCTACACCTTC
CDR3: CASSPLRTGVFGYTF

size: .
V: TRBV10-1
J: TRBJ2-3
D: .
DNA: TGCGCCAGCAGCCCGACAGGAGTGGGCACAGATACGCAGTATTTT
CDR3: CASSPTGVGTDTQYF

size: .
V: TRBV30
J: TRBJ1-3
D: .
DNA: TGTGCCTGGGACCGGGACTCTGGAAACACCATATATTTT
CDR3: CAWDRDSGNTIYF

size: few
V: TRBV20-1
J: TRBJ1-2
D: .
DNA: TGCAGTGCTAGAGAGCCAAAGGTGAAGACCTTC
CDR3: CSAREPKVKTF

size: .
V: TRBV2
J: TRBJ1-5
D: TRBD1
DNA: TGTGCCAGCAGTGAAGGGGACAGGGTTCAGCCCCAGCATTTT
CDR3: CASSEGDRVQPQHF

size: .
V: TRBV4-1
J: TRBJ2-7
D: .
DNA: TGCGCCAGCAGCCAAGCCCCTAATGGGGTCGTCGAGCAGTACTTC
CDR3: CASSQAPNGVVEQYF

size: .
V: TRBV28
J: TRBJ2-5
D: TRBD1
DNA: TGTGCCAGCGGGACAGGGGAAAAAGAGACCCAGTACTTC
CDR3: CASGTGEKETQYF

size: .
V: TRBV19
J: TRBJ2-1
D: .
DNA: TGTGCCAGTAGCCCCCGCGGTGACTCCTACAATGAGCAGTTCTTC
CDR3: CASSPRGDSYNEQFF

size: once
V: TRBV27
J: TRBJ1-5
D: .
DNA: TGTGCCAGCAGTCCAAGGGGGGCAGGGGTGAATTGGAGCAATCAGCCCCAGCATTTT
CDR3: CASSPRGAGVNWSNQPQHF

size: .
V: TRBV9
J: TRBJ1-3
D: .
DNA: TGTGCCAGCAGCGTAGCGGGGGCAGGGTCAGCCTCTGGAAACACCATATATTTT
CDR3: CASSVAGAGSASGNTIYF

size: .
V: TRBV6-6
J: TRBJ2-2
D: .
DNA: TGTGCCAGCAGTTACTCAGGGGGGGACACCGGGGAGCTGTTTTTT
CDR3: CASSYSGGDTGELFF

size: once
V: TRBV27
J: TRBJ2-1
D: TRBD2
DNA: TGTGCCAGCAGTTGGGGACTAGCGGGAGGGCCGCCCTACAATGAGCAGTTCTTC
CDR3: CASSWGLAGGPPYNEQFF

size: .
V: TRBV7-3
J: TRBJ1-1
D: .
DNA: TGTGCCAGCAGCCTCCAGCTGAACACTGAAGCTTTCTTT
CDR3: CASSLQLNTEAFF

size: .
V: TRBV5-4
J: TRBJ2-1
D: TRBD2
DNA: TGTGCCAGCAGCTTGGATTCAGGACTAGCGGACAATGAGCAGTTCTTC
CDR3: CASSLDSGLADNEQFF

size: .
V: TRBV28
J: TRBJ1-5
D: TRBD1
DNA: TGTGCCAGCAGTGGGGGACAGGGGAGCAATCAGCCCCAGCATTTT
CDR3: CASSGGQGSNQPQHF

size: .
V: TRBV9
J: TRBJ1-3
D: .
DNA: TGTGCCAGCAGCTCAAACTCTGGAAACACCATATATTTT
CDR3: CASSSNSGNTIYF

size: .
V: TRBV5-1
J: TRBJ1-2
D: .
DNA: TGCGCCAGCAGCTTTGACGGTGCCTATGGCTACACCTTC
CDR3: CASSFDGAYGYTF

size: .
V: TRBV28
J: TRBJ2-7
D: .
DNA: TGTGCCAGCAGTTCCGCTACCCCTAGGCACGAGCAGTACTTC
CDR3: CASSSATPRHEQYF

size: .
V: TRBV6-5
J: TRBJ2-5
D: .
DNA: TGTGCCAGCATCCCTGCAGGGAAAGAGACCCAGTACTTC
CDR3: CASIPAGKETQYF

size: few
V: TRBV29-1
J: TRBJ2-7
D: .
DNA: TGCAGCGTTCTGGGGCTAGCCTACGAGCAGTACTTC
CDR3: CSVLGLAYEQYF

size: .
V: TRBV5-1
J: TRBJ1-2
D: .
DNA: TGCGCCAGCAGCTTGGTCCCGGAGAACTATGGCTACACCTTC
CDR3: CASSLVPENYGYTF

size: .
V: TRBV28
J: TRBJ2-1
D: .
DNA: TGTGCCAGCAACCTAGGGGGGGGCGCCTACAATGAGCAGTTCTTC
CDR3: CASNLGGGAYNEQFF

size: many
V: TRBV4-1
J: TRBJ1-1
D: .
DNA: TGCGCCAGCAGCCAAGATCGGACACCGGACGAAGTAGCTTTCTTT
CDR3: CASSQDRTPDEVAFF

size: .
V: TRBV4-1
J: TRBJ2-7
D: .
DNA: TGCGCCAGCAGCCGGACTTCGGCCGCATCCTACGAGCAGTACTTC
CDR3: CASSRTSAASYEQYF

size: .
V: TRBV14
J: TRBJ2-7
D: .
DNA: TGTGCCAGCAGCCAAGGGATGGGGTACGAGCAGTACTTC
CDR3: CASSQGMGYEQYF

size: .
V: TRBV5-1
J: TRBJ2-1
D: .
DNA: TGCGCCAGCAGCTTGCGTCCTGAACGCGATGAGCAGTTCTTC
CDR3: CASSLRPERDEQFF

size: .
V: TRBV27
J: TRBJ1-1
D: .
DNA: TGTGCCAGCAAGCCGGGACAATGGTCCCCTGAAGCTTTCTTT
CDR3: CASKPGQWSPEAFF

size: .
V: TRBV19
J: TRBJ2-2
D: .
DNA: TGTGCCACTACCGCCCGACAGAGTGGCACCGGGGAGCTGTTTTTT
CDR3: CATTARQSGTGELFF

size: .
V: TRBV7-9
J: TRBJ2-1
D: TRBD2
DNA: TGTGCCAGCAGCGAAGTCGGGACTAGCGGTTCCTACAATGAGCAGTTCTTC
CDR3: CASSEVGTSGSYNEQFF

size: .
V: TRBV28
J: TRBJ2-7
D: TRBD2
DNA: TGTGCCAGCAGTTTACCTCGGACTAGCGGCTCTAAGTCTTACGAGCAGTACTTC
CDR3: CASSLPRTSGSKSYEQYF

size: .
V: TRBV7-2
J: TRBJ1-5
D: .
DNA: TGTGCCAGCAGCTTAGACGGGGGCGCGAGCAATCAGCCCCAGCATTTT
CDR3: CASSLDGGASNQPQHF

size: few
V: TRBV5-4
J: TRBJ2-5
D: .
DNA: TGTGCCAGCAGCTCTTGGACGGGGACCCAGTACTTC
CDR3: CASSSWTGTQYF

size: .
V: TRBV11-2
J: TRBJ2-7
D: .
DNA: TGTGCCAGCAGCTTAGGTCGGATGTTCTACGAGCAGTACTTC
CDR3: CASSLGRMFYEQYF

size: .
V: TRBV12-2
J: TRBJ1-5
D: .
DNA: TGTGCAAGTCGCTTAGTTAGGCGTTGGGATCAGCCCCAGCATTTT
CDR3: CASRLVRRWDQPQHF

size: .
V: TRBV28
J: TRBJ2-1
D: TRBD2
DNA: TGTGCCAGCAGTTTAGCCGGACTAGCGGGCAATGAGCAGTTCTTC
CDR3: CASSLAGLAGNEQFF

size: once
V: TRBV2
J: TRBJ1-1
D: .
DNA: TGTGCCAGCAGTGAAGCGCGGGCAAGGGGTAGCACTGAAGCTTTCTTT
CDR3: CASSEARARGSTEAFF

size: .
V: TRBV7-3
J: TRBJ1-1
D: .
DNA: TGTGCCAGCAGCTTTAAAGGTGGTACTGAAGCTTTCTTT
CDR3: CASSFKGGTEAFF

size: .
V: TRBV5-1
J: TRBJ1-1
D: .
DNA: TGCGCCAGCAGCTCCGCTGACAGTTTTCTCACTGAAGCTTTCTTT
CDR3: CASSSADSFLTEAFF

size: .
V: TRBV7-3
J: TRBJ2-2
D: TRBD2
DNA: TGTGCCAGCAGTAGGGCTAGCGGGGACACCGGGGAGCTGTTTTTT
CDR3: CASSRASGDTGELFF

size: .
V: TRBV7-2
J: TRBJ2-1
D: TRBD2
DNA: TGTGCCAGCAGCTACGCTAGCGGGGGATACAATGAGCAGTTCTTC
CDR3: CASSYASGGYNEQFF

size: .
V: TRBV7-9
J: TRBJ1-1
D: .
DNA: TGTGCCAGCAGCTCCTGGACGGAGAACACTGAAGCTTTCTTT
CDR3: CASSSWTENTEAFF

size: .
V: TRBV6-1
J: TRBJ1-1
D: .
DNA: TGTGCCAGCAGTGAAGACAGGGTGTGGACTGAAGCTTTCTTT
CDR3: CASSEDRVWTEAFF